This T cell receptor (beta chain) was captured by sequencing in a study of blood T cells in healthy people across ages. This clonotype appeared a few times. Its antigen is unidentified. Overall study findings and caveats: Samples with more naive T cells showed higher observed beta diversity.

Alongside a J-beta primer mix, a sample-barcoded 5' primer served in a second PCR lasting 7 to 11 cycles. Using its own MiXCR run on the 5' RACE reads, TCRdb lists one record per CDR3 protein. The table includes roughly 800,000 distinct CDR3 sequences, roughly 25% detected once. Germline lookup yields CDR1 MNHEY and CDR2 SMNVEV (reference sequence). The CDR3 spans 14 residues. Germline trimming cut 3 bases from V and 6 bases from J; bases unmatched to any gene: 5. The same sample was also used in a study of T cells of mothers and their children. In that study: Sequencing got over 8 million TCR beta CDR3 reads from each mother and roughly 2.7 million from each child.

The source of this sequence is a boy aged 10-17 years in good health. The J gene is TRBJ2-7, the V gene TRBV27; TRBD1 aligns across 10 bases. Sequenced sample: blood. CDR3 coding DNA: TGTGCCAGCAGTTTGGGGACAGGGGTTGGCGAGCAGTACTTC. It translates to CASSLGTGVGEQYF.